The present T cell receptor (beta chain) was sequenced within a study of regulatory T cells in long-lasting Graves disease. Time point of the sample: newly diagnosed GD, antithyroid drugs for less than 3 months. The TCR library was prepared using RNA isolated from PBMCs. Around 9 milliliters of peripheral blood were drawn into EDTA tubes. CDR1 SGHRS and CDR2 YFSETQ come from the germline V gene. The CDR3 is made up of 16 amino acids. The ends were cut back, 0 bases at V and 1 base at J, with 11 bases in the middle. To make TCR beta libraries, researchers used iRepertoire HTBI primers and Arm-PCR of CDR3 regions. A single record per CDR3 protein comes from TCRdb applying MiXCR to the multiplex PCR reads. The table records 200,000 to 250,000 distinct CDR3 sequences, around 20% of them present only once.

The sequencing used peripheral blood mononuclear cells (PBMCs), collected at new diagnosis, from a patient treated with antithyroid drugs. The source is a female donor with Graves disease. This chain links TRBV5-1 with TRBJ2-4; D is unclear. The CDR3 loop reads CASSLEGHRAKNIQYF. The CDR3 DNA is TGCGCCAGCAGCTTGGAGGGCCACCGGGCCAAAAACATTCAGTACTTC.